The 21 T cell receptor beta chains presented below share a single source sample, sequenced in a study of shared clonotypes between healthy human individuals. Here immunoSEQ multiplex PCR was the method, and the copy in TCRdb shows in-frame clones only, minus some. The sample holds about 1.5 million clones, around 98% seen once. The sample taken for sequencing was naive CD4+ T cells sorted from blood. Subset meaning: CD45RA+ positively selected. Receptor source: a young man in good health.

The chain carries TRBV7-2 and TRBJ2-7; 8 nucleotides line up with TRBD2. Germline V gene lookup returns CDR1 SGHTA and CDR2 FQGNSA. The CDR3 length is 14 residues. J gave up 2 bases and V 4 bases, and 4 bases lay outside the gene matches. The CDR3 spells CASSSGLVTYEQYF. The CDR3 DNA reads as TGTGCCAGCAGCTCGGGACTAGTGACCTACGAGCAGTACTTC.

This sequence joins TRBV20-1 and TRBJ2-1, with D unclear. Germline loops: CDR1 DFQATT, CDR2 SNEGSKA (reference sequence). Trimming stripped 3 bases from V and 10 bases from J, with 10 bases between. This CDR3 is 11 amino acids long. CDR3 DNA sequence: TGCAGTGCTAGTCGTGCCCCCGAGCAGTTCTTC. It yields the protein CSASRAPEQFF.

This chain links TRBV11-2 with TRBJ2-1; no definite D call. Trimming cost V 2 bases and J 9 bases, with 20 bases left between them. The CDR3 sequence is 16 residues long. Germline V gene data show CDR1 as SGHAT and CDR2 as FQNNGV. The CDR3 coding sequence is TGTGCCAGCAGCTTAATAATGGTCACCAAAACAAGTGAGCAGTTCTTC. Translated, it gives CASSLIMVTKTSEQFF.

Here the CDR3 reads CASSRVWGEQYF. The DNA of the CDR3 is TGTGCCAGCAGCCGCGTCTGGGGCGAGCAGTACTTC. This sequence joins TRBV7-2 and TRBJ2-7, with D unclear. There are 12 residues in the CDR3. Germline values: CDR1 SGHTA, CDR2 FQGNSA. The V end was cut by 5 bases, the J end by 6 bases, with 11 bases between.

DNA for the CDR3: TGTGCCAGCTCACCAGCAGACAGGGCGGACATTCAGTACTTC. This encodes CASSPADRADIQYF. The rearrangement uses TRBV18 and TRBJ2-4; 7 bases match TRBD1. The CDR3 spans 14 residues. Germline V gives CDR1 KGHSH, CDR2 LQKENI. With 2 bases clipped from V and 8 bases from J, the junction kept 6 bases outside the gene matches. The full variable domain, in which reference TRBV18 and TRBJ2-4 provide the parts outside the CDR3, is NAGVMQNPRHLVRRRGQEARLRCSPMKGHSHVYWYRQLPEEGLKFMVYLQKENIIDESGMPKERFSAEFPKEGPSILRIQQVVRGDSAAYFCASSPADRADIQYFGAGTRLSVL.

The rearrangement uses TRBV6-5 and TRBJ2-7, with no clear D. This CDR3 is 14 amino acids long. The germline V gene has CDR1 MNHEY and CDR2 SVGAGI. V gave up 10 bases and J gave up 3 bases, with 19 bases separating them. This CDR3 is CATPTANVVYEQYF. CDR3 in DNA: TGTGCCACCCCAACGGCGAACGTCGTCTACGAGCAGTACTTC.

CDR3 sequence: CAWSGQFDTQYF. The CDR3 bases are TGTGCCTGGAGTGGACAGTTCGATACGCAGTATTTT. The chain employs TRBV30 and TRBJ2-3; D possibly corresponds to TRBD1 (5 bases). The CDR3 spans 12 residues. The V end was cut by 1 base, the J end by 6 bases, with 8 bases between. The germline gives CDR1 GTSNPN, CDR2 SVGIG (reference sequence).

In DNA, the CDR3 is TGTGCCAGCAGCCCGGACAGGTTCACCGGGGAGCTGTTTTTT. This gives the protein CASSPDRFTGELFF. The V call is TRBV7-9, the J call TRBJ2-2; 7 bases map to TRBD1. The CDR3 spans 14 residues. Germline V gene sequence: CDR1 SEHNR, CDR2 FQNEAQ (reference sequence). The V gene end was trimmed by 5 bases and the J gene end by 4 bases; junction bases not matched to a gene: 4.

The chain has TRBV29-1 and TRBJ1-1; no reliable D call. The CDR3 runs to 12 residues. V was clipped by 3 bases and J by 1 base, with 6 bases between them. Per the germline V gene, CDR1 is SQVTM and CDR2 is ANQGSEA. CDR3 DNA: TGCAGCGTTGACCTGAGGAACACTGAAGCTTTCTTT. Its protein is CSVDLRNTEAFF.

The chain joins TRBV9 to TRBJ2-7; 7 bases are a match to TRBD1. There are 16 residues in the CDR3. Losses at the gene ends were 0 bases for V and 0 bases for J; bases not matched to a gene: 6. The germline gives CDR1 SGDLS, CDR2 YYNGEE. In DNA form, the CDR3 reads TGTGCCAGCAGCGTAGTAGGGACAGCCAGCTCCTACGAGCAGTACTTC. It yields the protein CASSVVGTASSYEQYF.

This rearrangement joins TRBV5-1 to TRBJ2-1; no firm D call. Germline V gene lookup returns CDR1 SGHRS and CDR2 YFSETQ. The CDR3 runs 13 residues. V lost 4 bases and J 5 bases, leaving 10 bases between the germline ends. Written as DNA, the CDR3 is TGCGCCAGCAGCGTAGACGGACACAATGAGCAGTTCTTC. Translated, it gives CASSVDGHNEQFF.

J is TRBJ2-7 and V is TRBV19; a possible D gene is TRBD2 (6 bases). CDR3 length equals 13 residues. Between the trimmed V and J ends, which lost 3 bases and 3 bases, there was a span of 9 bases. Germline assignment: CDR1 LNHDA and CDR2 SQIVND (reference sequence). The CDR3 sequence: CASSIGRDYEQYF. The DNA for the CDR3 is TGTGCCAGTAGTATTGGGCGGGACTACGAGCAGTACTTC.

This clone appeared once. The chain recombines TRBV30 with TRBJ1-2, with D possibly being TRBD1 (6 bases). Germline CDR1 and CDR2: GTSNPN and SVGIG (reference sequence). This CDR3 region has 12 residues. The ends were cut back, 4 bases at V and 6 bases at J, with 12 bases in the middle. The DNA for the CDR3 is TGTGCCTGGACCCCGGGACATCATGGCTACACCTTC. It encodes CAWTPGHHGYTF.

This chain uses TRBV18 with TRBJ2-4; 12 bases match TRBD1. V trimming: 5 bases; J trimming: 1 base; junction bases outside the gene matches: 6. CDR3 length: 17 amino acids. Germline CDR1 KGHSH, CDR2 LQKENI. In nucleotides, the CDR3 is TGTGCCAGCTCAACGGGACAGGGGGCAAGGGCCAAAAACATTCAGTACTTC. Translation gives CASSTGQGARAKNIQYF.

The chain recombines TRBV27 with TRBJ2-2, with TRBD1 matching over 8 bases. The CDR3 is made up of 15 amino acids. V lost 2 bases and J lost 7; bases outside the gene matches: 6. The V gene's germline CDR1 is MNHEY and CDR2 SMNVEV (reference sequence). The CDR3 bases are TGTGCCAGCAGTTTACAGGACAGGGTGAACGGGGAGCTGTTTTTT. As protein: CASSLQDRVNGELFF.

The chain combines TRBV5-4 with TRBJ2-1, with 8 bases identical to TRBD2. J gave up 0 bases and V 4 bases, and 6 bases lay outside the gene matches. CDR3 length: 16 amino acids. CDR1 and CDR2 from the germline V gene are SGHNT and YYREEE (reference sequence). Here the CDR3 reads CASSKKRESSYNEQFF. In DNA form, the CDR3 reads TGTGCCAGCAGCAAGAAGCGGGAGAGCTCCTACAATGAGCAGTTCTTC.

A single count supports this clone. The same CDR3 can be traced to other DNA sequences in this sample. CDR3 in amino acids: CASSLQGATNEKLFF. CDR3 nucleotides: TGTGCCAGCAGTTTACAGGGTGCAACTAATGAAAAACTGTTTTTT. The chain links TRBV28 to TRBJ1-4; TRBD1 might be the D (5 bases). V lost 2 bases and J lost 0, with 7 bases in between. Germline CDR1 and CDR2: MDHEN and SYDVKM. CDR3 length equals 15 residues.

With respect to this clone: Distinct nucleotide sequences in the sample also encode this CDR3. The V gene is TRBV6-5, the J gene TRBJ1-5; D is unresolved. Germline lookup yields CDR1 MNHEY and CDR2 SVGAGI. Deletions cut 4 bases from V and 9 bases from J, with 10 bases between. The CDR3 totals 12 residues. The CDR3 DNA reads TGTGCCAGCAGTTCTCCCAGTGGGCCCCAGCATTTT. It encodes CASSSPSGPQHF.

The chain joins TRBV9 to TRBJ1-2; D uncertain. Germline CDR1 and CDR2: SGDLS and YYNGEE. V was clipped by 0 bases and J by 1 base, with 7 bases between them. This CDR3 comprises 14 residues. DNA for the CDR3: TGTGCCAGCAGCGTAGGCCCAGATAACTATGGCTACACCTTC. It encodes CASSVGPDNYGYTF.

CDR3 loop: CASSLAKFTSGRGETQYF. The CDR3 coding sequence is TGTGCCAGCAGCTTGGCTAAATTCACTAGCGGGAGAGGGGAGACCCAGTACTTC. This sequence joins TRBV5-8 and TRBJ2-5; TRBD2 agrees at 11 bases. The CDR3 is 18 residues long. V shed 0 bases and J 5 bases; nucleotides not matched to a gene: 12. Per germline, CDR1 SGHTS and CDR2 YDEGEE.

CDR3 in DNA: TGTGCCAGCAGCGTAACGGAGTACTACGAGCAGTACTTC. This translates into CASSVTEYYEQYF. The chain couples TRBV9 to TRBJ2-7, with D unclear. CDR1 SGDLS and CDR2 YYNGEE come from the germline V gene. V was cut by 1 base and J by 3 bases, with 8 bases left in between. This CDR3 has 13 residues.